This T cell receptor (beta chain) was documented in a study of cytomegalovirus exposure and HLA in healthy donors. With 60 Vbeta and 13 Jbeta primers, the PCR was carried out. The method was immunoSEQ multiplex PCR; TCRdb's version includes in-frame clones alone and lacks a portion of them. Seen here are some 120,000 clones, roughly four fifths observed once, and the top ten hold roughly 6.3%. Per germline, CDR1 LNHDA and CDR2 SQIVND (reference sequence). With V trimmed by 5 bases and J by 3 bases, 19 bases remained unmatched. This CDR3 region has 19 residues. Study conclusions and caveats: Most sequenced TCRs were rare (though some public TCRs occurred in many donors).

Notes on this clone: Its target is not known.

This receptor was obtained from a woman between 40 and 50 years old in good health and CMV-seronegative. The rearrangement joins TRBV19 to TRBJ1-3; TRBD1 matches 7 bases. The sequenced material came from PBMCs. The CDR3 loop reads CASSGAGTANRRSGNTIYF. The CDR3, as DNA: TGTGCCAGTAGTGGCGCCGGGACAGCCAACAGGAGGAGTGGAAACACCATATATTTT.